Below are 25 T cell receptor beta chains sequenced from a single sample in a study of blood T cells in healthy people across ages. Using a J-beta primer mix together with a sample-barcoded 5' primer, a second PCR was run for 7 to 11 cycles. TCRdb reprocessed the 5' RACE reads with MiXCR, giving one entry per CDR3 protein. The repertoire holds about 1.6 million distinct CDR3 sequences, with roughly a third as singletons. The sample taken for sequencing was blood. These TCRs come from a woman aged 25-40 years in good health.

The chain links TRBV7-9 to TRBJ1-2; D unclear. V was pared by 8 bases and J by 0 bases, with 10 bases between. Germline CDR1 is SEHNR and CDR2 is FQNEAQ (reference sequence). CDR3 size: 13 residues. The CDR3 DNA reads TGTGCCAGCCAAGACACCACTAACTATGGCTACACCTTC. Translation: CASQDTTNYGYTF.

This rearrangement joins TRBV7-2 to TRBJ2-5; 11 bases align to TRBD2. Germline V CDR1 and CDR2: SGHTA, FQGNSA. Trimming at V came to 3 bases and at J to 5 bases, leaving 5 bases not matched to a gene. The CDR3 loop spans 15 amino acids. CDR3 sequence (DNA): TGTGCCAGCAGCTTGGTAGCGGGAGGGTTGGAGACCCAGTACTTC. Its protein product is CASSLVAGGLETQYF.

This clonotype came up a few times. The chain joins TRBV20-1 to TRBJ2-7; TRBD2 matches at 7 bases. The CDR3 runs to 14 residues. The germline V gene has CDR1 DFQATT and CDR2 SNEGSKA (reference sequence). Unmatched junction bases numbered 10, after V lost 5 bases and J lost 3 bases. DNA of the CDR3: TGCAGTGCTCCCCTATGGGCGGGAGACTACGAGCAGTACTTC. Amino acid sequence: CSAPLWAGDYEQYF.

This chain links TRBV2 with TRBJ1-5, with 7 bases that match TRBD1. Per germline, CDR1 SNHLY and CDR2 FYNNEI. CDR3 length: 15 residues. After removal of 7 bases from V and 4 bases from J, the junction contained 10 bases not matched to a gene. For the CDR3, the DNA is TGTGCCAGCAAGTTCGGAGGGGGCTGGAATCAGCCCCAGCATTTT. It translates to CASKFGGGWNQPQHF.

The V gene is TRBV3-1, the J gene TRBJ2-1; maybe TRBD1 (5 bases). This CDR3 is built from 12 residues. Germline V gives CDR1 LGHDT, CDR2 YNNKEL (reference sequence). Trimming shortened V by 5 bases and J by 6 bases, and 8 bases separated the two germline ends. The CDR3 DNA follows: TGTGCCAGCAGCTCCAGGGCCAATGAGCAGTTCTTC. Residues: CASSSRANEQFF.

DNA for the CDR3: TGTGCCAGCAGCCCTCCCTCAGCGGGAGACTACAATGAGCAGTTCTTC. Translation gives CASSPPSAGDYNEQFF. The chain combines TRBV11-2 with TRBJ2-1, with 8 bases that match TRBD2. After removal of 5 bases from V and 3 bases from J, the junction contained 9 bases not matched to a gene. From germline, CDR1 is SGHAT and CDR2 FQNNGV. The CDR3 sequence is 16 residues long. Combining the CDR3 with reference TRBV11-2 and TRBJ2-1 gives the whole variable domain EAGVAQSPRYKIIEKRQSVAFWCNPISGHATLYWYQQILGQGPKLLIQFQNNGVVDDSQLPKDRFSAERLKGVDSTLKIQPAKLEDSAVYLCASSPPSAGDYNEQFFGPGTRLTVL.

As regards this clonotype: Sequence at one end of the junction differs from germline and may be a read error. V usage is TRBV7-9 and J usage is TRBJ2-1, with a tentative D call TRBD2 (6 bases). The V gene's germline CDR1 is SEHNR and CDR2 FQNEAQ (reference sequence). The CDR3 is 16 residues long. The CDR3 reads CASSLARTRGEETQFF. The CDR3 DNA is TGTGCCAGCAGCCTAGCCCGGACGCGCGGGGAGGAGACCCAGTTCTTC. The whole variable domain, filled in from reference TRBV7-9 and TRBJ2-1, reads DTGVSQNPRHKITKRGQNVTFRCDPISEHNRLYWYRQTLGQGPEFLTYFQNEAQLEKSRLLSDRFSAERPKGSFSTLEIQRTEQGDSAMYLCASSLARTRGEETQFFGPGTRLTVL.

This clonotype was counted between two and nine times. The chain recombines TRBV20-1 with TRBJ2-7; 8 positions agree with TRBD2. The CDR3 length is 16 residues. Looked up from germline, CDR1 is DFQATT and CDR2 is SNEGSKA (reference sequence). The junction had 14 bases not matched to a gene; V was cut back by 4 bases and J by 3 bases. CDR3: CSAIPVERGTVYEQYF. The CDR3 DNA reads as TGCAGTGCTATTCCCGTGGAGCGGGGGACGGTCTACGAGCAGTACTTC.

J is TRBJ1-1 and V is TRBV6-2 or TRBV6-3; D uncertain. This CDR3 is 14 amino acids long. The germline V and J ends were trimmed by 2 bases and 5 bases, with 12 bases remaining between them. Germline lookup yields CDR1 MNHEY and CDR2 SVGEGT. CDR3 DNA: TGTGCCAGCAGTTACAAAACCAATCCTACTGAAGCTTTCTTT. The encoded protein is CASSYKTNPTEAFF.

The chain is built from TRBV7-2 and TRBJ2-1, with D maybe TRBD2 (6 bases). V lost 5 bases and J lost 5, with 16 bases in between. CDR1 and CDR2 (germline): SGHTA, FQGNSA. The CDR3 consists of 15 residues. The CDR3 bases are TGTGCCAGCAGCCCCAGTCCTAGCGCCCACAATGAGCAGTTCTTC. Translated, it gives CASSPSPSAHNEQFF.

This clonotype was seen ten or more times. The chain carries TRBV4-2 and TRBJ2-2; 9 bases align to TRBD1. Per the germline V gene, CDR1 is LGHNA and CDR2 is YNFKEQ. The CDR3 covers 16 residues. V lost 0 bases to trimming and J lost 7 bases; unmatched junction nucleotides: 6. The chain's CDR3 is CASSQDPGQGHGELFF. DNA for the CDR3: TGTGCCAGCAGCCAAGATCCGGGACAGGGCCACGGGGAGCTGTTTTTT.

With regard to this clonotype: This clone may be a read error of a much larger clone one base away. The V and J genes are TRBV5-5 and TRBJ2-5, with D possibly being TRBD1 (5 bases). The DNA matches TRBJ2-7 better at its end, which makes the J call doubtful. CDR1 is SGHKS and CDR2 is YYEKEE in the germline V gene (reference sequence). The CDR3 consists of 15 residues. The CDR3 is CASSRTAGKSSEQYF. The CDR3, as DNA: TGTGCCAGCAGTCGGACGGCAGGGAAGTCCTCCGAGCAGTACTTC.

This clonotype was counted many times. The CDR3: CASSSGQGRETQYF. CDR3 coding DNA: TGTGCCAGCAGTTCGGGACAGGGACGGGAGACCCAGTACTTC. This chain connects TRBV12-3 or TRBV12-4 to TRBJ2-5, with 9 bases lining up with TRBD1. This CDR3 has 14 amino acids. Trimming removed 4 bases from V and 5 bases from J; junction bases left unmatched: 5.

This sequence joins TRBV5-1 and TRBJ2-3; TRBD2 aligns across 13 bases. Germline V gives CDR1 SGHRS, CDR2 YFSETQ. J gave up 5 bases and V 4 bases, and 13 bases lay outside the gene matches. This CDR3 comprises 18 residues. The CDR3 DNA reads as TGCGCCAGCAGCCCTGGAGGTGGACTAGCGGGAGATGGAGATACGCAGTATTTT. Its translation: CASSPGGGLAGDGDTQYF.

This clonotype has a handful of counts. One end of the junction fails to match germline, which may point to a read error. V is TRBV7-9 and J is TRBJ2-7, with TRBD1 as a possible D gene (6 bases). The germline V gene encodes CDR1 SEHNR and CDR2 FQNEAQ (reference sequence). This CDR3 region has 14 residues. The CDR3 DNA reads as TGTGTCAGCAGCTCGCGGACAGACTCCTACGAGCAGTACTTC. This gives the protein CVSSSRTDSYEQYF.

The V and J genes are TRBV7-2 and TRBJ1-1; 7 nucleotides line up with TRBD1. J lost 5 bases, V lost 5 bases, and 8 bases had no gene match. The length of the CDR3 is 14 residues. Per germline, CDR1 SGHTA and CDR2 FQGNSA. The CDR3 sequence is CASSPYRGWTEAFF. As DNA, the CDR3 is TGTGCCAGCAGCCCATACAGGGGTTGGACTGAAGCTTTCTTT. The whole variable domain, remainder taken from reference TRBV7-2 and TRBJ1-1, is GAGVSQSPSNKVTEKGKDVELRCDPISGHTALYWYRQSLGQGLEFLIYFQGNSAPDKSGLPSDRFSAERTGGSVSTLTIQRTQQEDSAVYLCASSPYRGWTEAFFGQGTRLTVV.

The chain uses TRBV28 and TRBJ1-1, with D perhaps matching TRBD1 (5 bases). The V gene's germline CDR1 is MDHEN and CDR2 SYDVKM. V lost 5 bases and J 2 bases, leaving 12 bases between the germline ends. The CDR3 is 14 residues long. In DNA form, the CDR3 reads TGTGCCAGCAGTGCCTCAGGGCTTAACACTGAAGCTTTCTTT. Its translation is CASSASGLNTEAFF.

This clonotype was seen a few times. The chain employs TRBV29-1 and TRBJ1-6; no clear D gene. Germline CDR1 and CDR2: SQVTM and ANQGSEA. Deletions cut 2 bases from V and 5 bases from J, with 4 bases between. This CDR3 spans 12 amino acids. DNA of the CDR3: TGCAGCGTTGAACGGAATAATTCACCCCTCCACTTT. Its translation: CSVERNNSPLHF.

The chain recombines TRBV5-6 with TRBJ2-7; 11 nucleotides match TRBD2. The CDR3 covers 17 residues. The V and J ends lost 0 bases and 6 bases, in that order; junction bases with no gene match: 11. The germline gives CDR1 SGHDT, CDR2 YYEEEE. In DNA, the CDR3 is TGTGCCAGCAGCTTGGGTGGGACTAGCGGACCCTGGGGCGAGCAGTACTTC. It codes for CASSLGGTSGPWGEQYF.

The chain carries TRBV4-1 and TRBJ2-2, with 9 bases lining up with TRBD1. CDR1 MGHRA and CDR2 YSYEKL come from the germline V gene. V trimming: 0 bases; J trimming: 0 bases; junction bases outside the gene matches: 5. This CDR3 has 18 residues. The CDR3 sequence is CASSQELTGGANTGELFF. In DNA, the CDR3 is TGCGCCAGCAGCCAAGAACTGACAGGGGGGGCGAACACCGGGGAGCTGTTTTTT.

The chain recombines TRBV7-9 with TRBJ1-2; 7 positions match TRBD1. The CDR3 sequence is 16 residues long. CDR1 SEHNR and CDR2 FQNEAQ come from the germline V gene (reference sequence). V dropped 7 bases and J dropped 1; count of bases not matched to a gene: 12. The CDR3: CASTPERGDSNYGYTF. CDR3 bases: TGTGCCAGCACCCCAGAGAGAGGGGACAGTAACTATGGCTACACCTTC.

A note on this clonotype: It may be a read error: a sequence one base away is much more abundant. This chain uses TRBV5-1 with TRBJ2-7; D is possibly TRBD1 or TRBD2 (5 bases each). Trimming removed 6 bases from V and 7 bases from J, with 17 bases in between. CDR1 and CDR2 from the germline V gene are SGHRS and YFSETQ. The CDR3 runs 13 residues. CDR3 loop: CASNGDGVREQYF. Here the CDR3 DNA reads TGCGCCAGCAACGGGGACGGCGTAAGGGAGCAGTACTTC. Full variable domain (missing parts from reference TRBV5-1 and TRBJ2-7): KAGVTQTPRYLIKTRGQQVTLSCSPISGHRSVSWYQQTPGQGLQFLFEYFSETQRNKGNFPGRFSGRQFSNSRSEMNVSTLELGDSALYLCASNGDGVREQYFGPGTRLTVT.

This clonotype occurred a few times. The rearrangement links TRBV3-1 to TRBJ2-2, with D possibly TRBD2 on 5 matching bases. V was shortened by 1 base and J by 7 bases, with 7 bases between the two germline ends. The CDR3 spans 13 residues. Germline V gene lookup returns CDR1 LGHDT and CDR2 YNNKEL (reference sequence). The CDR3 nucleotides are TGTGCCAGCAGCCAAGTCCGGGACGGGGAGCTGTTTTTT. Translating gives CASSQVRDGELFF.

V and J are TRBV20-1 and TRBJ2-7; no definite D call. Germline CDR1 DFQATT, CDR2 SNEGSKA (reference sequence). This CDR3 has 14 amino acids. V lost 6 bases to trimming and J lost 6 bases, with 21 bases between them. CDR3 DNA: TGCAGTGCCCCTAGGCAGGCCCTCCCTTTCGAGCAGTACTTC. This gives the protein CSAPRQALPFEQYF.

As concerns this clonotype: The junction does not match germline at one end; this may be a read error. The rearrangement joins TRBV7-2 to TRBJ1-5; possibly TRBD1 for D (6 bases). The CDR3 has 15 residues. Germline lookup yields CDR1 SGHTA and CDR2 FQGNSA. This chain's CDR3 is CASSLGWGHNHPQHF. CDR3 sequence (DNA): TGTGCCAGCAGCTTGGGTTGGGGGCACAATCACCCCCAGCATTTT.